These 8 T cell receptor beta chains came from one sample sequenced in a study of T cell responses to AZD1222 COVID-19 vaccine. The data were produced by immunoSEQ multiplex PCR, yet TCRdb's version contains in-frame clones alone and is incomplete. The sample records 150,000 or so clones, approximately 94% being singletons. The starting material was peripheral blood, obtained 28 days after the second AZD1222 dose. Receptors originate from an adult who received the AZD1222 COVID-19 vaccine.

The chain uses TRBV7-2 and TRBJ1-3; tentative D call: TRBD1 (5 bases). V dropped 5 bases and J dropped 7 bases, with 21 bases sitting between them. The germline CDR1 and CDR2 sequences are SGHTA and FQGNSA. This CDR3 has 16 amino acids. In DNA form, the CDR3 reads TGTGCCAGCAGCGCCGAATTGAGGGCAGGGAAGAACACCATATATTTT. This codes for CASSAELRAGKNTIYF.

There are a few counts of this clone. CDR3 DNA: TGCGCCAGCAGCCCCGGGACTAGCGGGAGCACAGATACGCAGTATTTT. Protein product: CASSPGTSGSTDTQYF. The chain carries TRBV5-1 and TRBJ2-3; 12 nucleotides line up with TRBD2. From germline, CDR1 is SGHRS and CDR2 YFSETQ. This CDR3 comprises 16 residues. The J segment lost 0 bases and the V segment lost 4 bases, leaving 3 bases of the junction unmatched.

The rearrangement uses TRBV7-8 and TRBJ1-4, with unresolved D. The length of the CDR3 is 13 residues. Germline CDR1 is SGHVS and CDR2 is FQNEAQ. Trimming pared 5 bases from V and 4 bases from J, leaving 8 bases between. CDR3 region: CASSPAFNEKLFF. The DNA of the CDR3 is TGTGCCAGCAGCCCAGCGTTTAATGAAAAACTGTTTTTT.

In this sample, this clone turned up once. V is TRBV7-6 and J is TRBJ2-7; 13 nucleotides agree with TRBD2. This CDR3 comprises 18 residues. In germline, CDR1 is SGHVS, CDR2 FNYEAQ. V was pared by 5 bases and J by 8 bases, with 18 bases of the junction left unmatched. The CDR3 DNA reads as TGTGCCAGCAGCCCAGGGATACTAGCGGGAGGGCCCCGGGACCAGCAGTACTTC. Translated: CASSPGILAGGPRDQQYF.

The CDR3 coding sequence is TGTGCCTCCGGGACAGGGGATGGCTACACCTTC. It translates to CASGTGDGYTF. J is TRBJ1-2 and V is TRBV30; 10 nucleotides agree with TRBD1. CDR1 is GTSNPN and CDR2 is SVGIG in the germline V gene (reference sequence). The CDR3 spans 11 residues. Trimming removed 7 bases from V and 6 bases from J; junction bases left unmatched: 2.

This sequence joins TRBV10-1 and TRBJ1-4; TRBD1 agrees at 8 bases. The CDR3 is 16 amino acids. The germline V gene encodes CDR1 WNHNN and CDR2 SYGVQD (reference sequence). J gave up 8 bases and V 5 bases, and 13 bases lay outside the gene matches. CDR3 coding DNA: TGCGCCAGCAGTAAAGTGGGTGACAGGGGCGGGGAAAAACTGTTTTTT. Encoded protein: CASSKVGDRGGEKLFF.

The sample holds a few counts of this clone. The genes are TRBV5-4 and TRBJ2-3; D is unresolved. The CDR3 sequence is 14 residues long. The V end lost 4 bases, the J end lost 1 base, and 10 bases lay between the germline ends. The germline V gene encodes CDR1 SGHNT and CDR2 YYREEE (reference sequence). CDR3 nucleotides: TGTGCCAGCAGCCCTGATAGGGGCACAGATACGCAGTATTTT. Translation: CASSPDRGTDTQYF.

This clone was counted a single time. J is TRBJ2-7 and V is TRBV13; 9 nucleotides align to TRBD2. The CDR3 loop spans 18 amino acids. In germline, CDR1 is PRHDT, CDR2 FYEKMQ (reference sequence). The V segment lost 5 bases and the J segment 2 bases; nucleotides outside the gene matches: 16. CDR3 coding DNA: TGTGCCAGCAGCCCCCCTGAAGATGGCGCGGGAGGGCCCTACGAGCAGTACTTC. It yields the protein CASSPPEDGAGGPYEQYF.